This T cell receptor beta chain was sequenced during a study of blood T cells in healthy people across ages. Using a J-beta primer mix together with a sample-barcoded 5' primer, a second PCR was run for about 6 to 12 cycles. A 12-random-nucleotide template-switch adaptor tagged each cDNA molecule. MiXCR, run by TCRdb on the 5' RACE reads, gives a single entry per CDR3 protein. The table has more than 650,000 distinct CDR3 sequences, 22% seen once. They isolated at least 6 million PBMCs from each sample. The amount of total RNA extracted per sample was at least 5 micrograms. This clonotype was seen a few times. Its antigen is unknown. General observations from the study: As naive T cell percentage varied, TCR beta diversity correlated strongly with it.

Germline-derived CDR1 and CDR2 are MNHEY and SMNVEV (reference sequence). With V trimmed by 5 bases and J by 5 bases, 6 bases remained unmatched. CDR3 length: 13 amino acids. The TCR comes from a man in his 70s in good health. The chain carries TRBV27 and TRBJ2-7; 7 nucleotides align to TRBD1. Sequenced: blood. The CDR3 bases are TGTGCCAGCAGTGGTACAGGGGTCCACGAGCAGTACTTC. Translating it yields CASSGTGVHEQYF.